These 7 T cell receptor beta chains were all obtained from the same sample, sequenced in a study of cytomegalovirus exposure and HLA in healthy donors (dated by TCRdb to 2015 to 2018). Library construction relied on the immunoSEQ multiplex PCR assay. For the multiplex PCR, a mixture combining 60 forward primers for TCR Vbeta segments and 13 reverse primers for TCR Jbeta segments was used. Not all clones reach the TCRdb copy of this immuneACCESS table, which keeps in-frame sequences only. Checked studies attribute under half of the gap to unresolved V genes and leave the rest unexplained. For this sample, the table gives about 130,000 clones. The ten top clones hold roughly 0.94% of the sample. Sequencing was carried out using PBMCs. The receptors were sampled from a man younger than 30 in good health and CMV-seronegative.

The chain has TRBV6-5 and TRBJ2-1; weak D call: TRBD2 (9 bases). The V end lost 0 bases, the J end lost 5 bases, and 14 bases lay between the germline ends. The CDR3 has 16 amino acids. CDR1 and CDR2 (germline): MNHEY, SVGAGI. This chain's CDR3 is CASSYSLAGQDNEQFF. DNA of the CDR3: TGTGCCAGCAGTTACTCTCTAGCGGGACAGGACAATGAGCAGTTCTTC.

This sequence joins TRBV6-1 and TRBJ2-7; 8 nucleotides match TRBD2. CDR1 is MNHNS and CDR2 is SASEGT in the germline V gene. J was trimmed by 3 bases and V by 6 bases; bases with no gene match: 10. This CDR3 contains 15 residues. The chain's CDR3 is CASSLSIAGLYEQYF. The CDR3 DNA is TGTGCCAGCAGCCTCTCCATAGCGGGACTCTACGAGCAGTACTTC.

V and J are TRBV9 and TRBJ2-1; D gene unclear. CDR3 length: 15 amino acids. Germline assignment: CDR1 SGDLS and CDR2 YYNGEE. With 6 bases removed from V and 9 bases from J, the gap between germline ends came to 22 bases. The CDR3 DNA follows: TGTGCCAGCAAGGCGGATTTAACTTCCCCCAGTGAGCAGTTCTTC. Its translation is CASKADLTSPSEQFF.

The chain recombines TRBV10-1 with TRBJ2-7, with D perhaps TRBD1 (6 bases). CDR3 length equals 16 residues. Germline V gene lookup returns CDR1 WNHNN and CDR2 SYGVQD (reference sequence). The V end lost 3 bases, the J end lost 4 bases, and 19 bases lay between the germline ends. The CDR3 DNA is TGCGCCAGCAGTGAAGGGACATTAGGAACCAATTACGAGCAGTACTTC. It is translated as CASSEGTLGTNYEQYF.

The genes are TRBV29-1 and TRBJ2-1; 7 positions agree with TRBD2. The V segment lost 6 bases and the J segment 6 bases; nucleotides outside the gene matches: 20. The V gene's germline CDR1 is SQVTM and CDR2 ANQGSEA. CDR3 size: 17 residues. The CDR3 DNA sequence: TGCAGCGTCTTGGGTTTTCGAGGCCTAGCGGTTGGCAATGAGCAGTTCTTC. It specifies CSVLGFRGLAVGNEQFF.

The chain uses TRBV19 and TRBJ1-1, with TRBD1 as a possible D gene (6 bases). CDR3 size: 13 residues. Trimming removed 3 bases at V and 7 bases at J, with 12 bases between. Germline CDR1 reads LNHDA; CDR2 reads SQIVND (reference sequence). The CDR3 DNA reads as TGTGCCAGTAGTATCGAAGGGGGAATTGAAGCTTTCTTT. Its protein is CASSIEGGIEAFF.

Here the CDR3 DNA reads TGCGCCAGCAGCGCGACAGGCGCCCATAATTCACCCCTCCACTTT. Encoded protein: CASSATGAHNSPLHF. The V gene is TRBV5-1, the J gene TRBJ1-6; D may be TRBD1 (6 bases). Germline values: CDR1 SGHRS, CDR2 YFSETQ. The V gene lost 4 bases and the J gene lost 5 bases, with 13 bases spanning the gap. The CDR3 is 15 amino acids.